The T cell receptor (beta chain) described here comes from a study of early T cells in non-severe SARS-CoV-2 infection. Across the study: Unpaired chains resulted from sequencing bulk RNA of unsorted whole blood. Findings of the study overall: Reliance on VDJdb matching favored anti-spike CD8 responses; private and CD4 specificities were missed.

In regard to this clonotype: The antigen is unknown.

Individual cDNA molecules were tagged with unique molecular identifiers, the study reported. TCRdb used MiXCR to reprocess the 5' RACE reads, holding one entry per CDR3 protein. Found here are roughly 110,000 distinct CDR3 sequences, 11% of them singletons; the top ten hold roughly 7.5%. Germline lookup yields CDR1 SNHLY and CDR2 FYNNEI. The CDR3 is made up of 13 amino acids. J lost 7 bases, V lost 6 bases, and 7 bases had no gene match. Sample: whole blood. The clonotype was recovered from an adult who was a healthcare worker with PCR-confirmed SARS-CoV-2 infection or an uninfected control (not recorded which). The chain has TRBV2 and TRBJ2-3, with TRBD1 matching 7 bases. The CDR3 nucleotides are TGTGCCAGCAGAGTACGGGACAGCTATACGCAGTATTTT. It translates to CASRVRDSYTQYF.